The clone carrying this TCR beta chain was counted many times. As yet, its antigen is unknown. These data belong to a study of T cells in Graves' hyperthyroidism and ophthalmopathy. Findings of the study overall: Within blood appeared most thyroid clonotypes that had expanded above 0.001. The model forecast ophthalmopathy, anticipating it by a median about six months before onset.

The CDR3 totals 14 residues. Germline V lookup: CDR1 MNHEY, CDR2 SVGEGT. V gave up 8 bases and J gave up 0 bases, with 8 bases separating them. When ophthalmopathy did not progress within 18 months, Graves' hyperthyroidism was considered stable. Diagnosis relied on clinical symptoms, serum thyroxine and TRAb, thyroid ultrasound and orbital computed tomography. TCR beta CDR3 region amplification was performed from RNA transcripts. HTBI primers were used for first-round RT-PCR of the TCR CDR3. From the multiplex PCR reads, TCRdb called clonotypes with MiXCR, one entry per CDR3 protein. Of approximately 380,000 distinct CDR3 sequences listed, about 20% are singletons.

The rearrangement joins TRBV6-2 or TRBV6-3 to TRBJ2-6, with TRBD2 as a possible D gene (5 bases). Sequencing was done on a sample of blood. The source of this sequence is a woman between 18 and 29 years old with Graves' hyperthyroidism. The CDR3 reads CASGSTSGANVLTF. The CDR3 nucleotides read TGTGCCAGCGGGAGCACCTCTGGGGCCAACGTCCTGACTTTC.